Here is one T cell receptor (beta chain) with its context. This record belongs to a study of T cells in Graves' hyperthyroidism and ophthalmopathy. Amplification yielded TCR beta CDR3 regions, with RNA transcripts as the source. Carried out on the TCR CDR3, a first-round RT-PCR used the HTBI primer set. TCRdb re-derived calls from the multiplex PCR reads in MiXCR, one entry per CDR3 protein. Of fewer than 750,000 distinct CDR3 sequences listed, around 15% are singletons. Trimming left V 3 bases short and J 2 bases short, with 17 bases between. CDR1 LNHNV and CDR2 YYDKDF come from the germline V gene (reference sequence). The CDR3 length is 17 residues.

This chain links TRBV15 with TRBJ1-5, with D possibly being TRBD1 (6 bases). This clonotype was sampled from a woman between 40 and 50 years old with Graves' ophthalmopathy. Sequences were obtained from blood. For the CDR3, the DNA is TGTGCCACCAGCAGTACCTCTGGACAGAAACGCAATCAGCCCCAGCATTTT. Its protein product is CATSSTSGQKRNQPQHF.